The present T cell receptor beta chain was sequenced within a study of blood T cell repertoires in COVID-19. Study as a whole: COVID-19 samples collected from the United States, Italy and Spain covered acute and convalescent phases. The cDNA or gDNA used as material had been derived from T cells, B-cell-depleted T cells, or PBMCs.

How the authors handled the data: By means of reference gene primer amplification, nucleated cell counts were estimated. Measured with immunoSEQ multiplex PCR; TCRdb has only the in-frame clones, and not every one. D and trimming come from the DNA, and the V and J calls and clone size come from that table. This table has around 260,000 clones, about 85% appearing once. The ends lost 3 bases at V and 10 bases at J; junction bases unmatched: 4. This CDR3 is 12 amino acids long. The germline CDR1 and CDR2 sequences are SGHDT and YYEEEE. V is TRBV5-6 and J is TRBJ2-1, with 7 bases fitting TRBD2. This TCR was sampled from a human donor with COVID-19, enrolled during active disease. The donor label of this sample is uncertain. Input material: peripheral blood. CDR3: CASSSGRVEQFF. The CDR3 nucleotides are TGTGCCAGCAGCTCTGGGAGGGTCGAGCAGTTCTTC. The full variable domain, rest sourced from reference TRBV5-6 and TRBJ2-1, is DAGVTQSPTHLIKTRGQQVTLRCSPKSGHDTVSWYQQALGQGPQFIFQYYEEEERQRGNFPDRFSGHQFPNYSSELNVNALLLGDSALYLCASSSGRVEQFFGPGTRLTVL.